This passage covers 12 T cell receptor beta chains from one sample sequenced in a study of OX40 agonist ivuxolimab in advanced cancers. Libraries were prepared by immunoSEQ multiplex PCR; TCRdb keeps only in-frame clonotypes and omits some of them. The sample includes around 95,000 clones, about 92% of them seen just once. The material sequenced was CD4+ or CD8+ T cells sorted from blood, taken in a trial of the OX40 agonist ivuxolimab. The origin of the receptors is an adult with an advanced solid tumor such as melanoma, head and neck, liver or kidney cancer.

This clone appeared a single time. J is TRBJ1-5 and V is TRBV28, with 8 bases that match TRBD1. The CDR3 runs 15 residues. Germline V gene data show CDR1 as MDHEN and CDR2 as SYDVKM. The ends lost 4 bases at V and 0 bases at J; junction bases unmatched: 2. This chain's CDR3 is CASSSGQGSNQPQHF. CDR3 DNA: TGTGCCAGCAGTTCAGGACAGGGTAGCAATCAGCCCCAGCATTTT.

The chain links TRBV5-1 to TRBJ2-1; no reliable D call. The CDR3 consists of 13 residues. V was trimmed by 1 base and J by 6 bases, leaving 8 bases between them. CDR1 and CDR2 from the germline V gene are SGHRS and YFSETQ. The CDR3 DNA reads TGCGCCAGCAGCTTGTACTATTCCAATGAGCAGTTCTTC. Translation: CASSLYYSNEQFF.

This clone was picked up one time. The chain is built from TRBV6-6 and TRBJ1-6; perhaps TRBD1 as D (5 bases). CDR3 length: 12 residues. CDR1 is MNHNY and CDR2 is SVGAGI in the germline V gene (reference sequence). Trimming took off 6 bases at V and 13 bases at J, with 13 bases between the two ends. The CDR3 nucleotides are TGTGCCAGCAGCCCCGGGGCGGTGCCCCTCCACTTT. It specifies CASSPGAVPLHF.

The chain joins TRBV27 to TRBJ2-1, with 7 bases that match TRBD2. There are 15 residues in the CDR3. Germline CDR1 is MNHEY and CDR2 is SMNVEV (reference sequence). Trimming cost V 5 bases and J 0 bases; bases outside gene matches: 4. CDR3 nucleotides: TGTGCCAGCAGTCTGCGGGGGACCTCCTACAATGAGCAGTTCTTC. Its translation is CASSLRGTSYNEQFF.

The rearrangement joins TRBV6-5 to TRBJ1-5; D uncertain. The CDR3 extends over 16 amino acids. CDR1 is MNHEY and CDR2 is SVGAGI in the germline V gene. Between the trimmed V and J ends, which lost 2 bases and 0 bases, there was a span of 11 bases. The CDR3 loop reads CASSYRATSSNQPQHF. In nucleotides, the CDR3 is TGTGCCAGCAGTTACCGCGCCACCAGTAGCAATCAGCCCCAGCATTTT.

The V call is TRBV6-5, the J call TRBJ1-6; D is undetermined. The CDR3 has 14 amino acids. Between the trimmed V and J ends, which lost 0 bases and 11 bases, there was a span of 11 bases. The V gene's germline CDR1 is MNHEY and CDR2 SVGAGI. CDR3 in amino acids: CASSYSSGFTPLHF. CDR3 nucleotides: TGTGCCAGCAGTTACTCGTCTGGGTTTACACCCCTCCACTTT.

The chain couples TRBV28 to TRBJ2-1, with 9 bases aligning to TRBD2. Germline V gene lookup returns CDR1 MDHEN and CDR2 SYDVKM. The CDR3 runs 16 residues. The V gene end was trimmed by 4 bases and the J gene end by 5 bases; junction bases not matched to a gene: 9. The CDR3 DNA reads TGTGCCAGCAGTTCCCCTGCGGGGGGGTCTGACAATGAGCAGTTCTTC. Its protein product is CASSSPAGGSDNEQFF.

The chain links TRBV6-6 to TRBJ1-6; no definite D call. Trimming stripped 0 bases from V and 6 bases from J, with 6 bases between. Germline lookup yields CDR1 MNHNY and CDR2 SVGAGI (reference sequence). The CDR3 has 14 residues. The CDR3 protein is CASSYSKFNSPLHF. CDR3 bases: TGTGCCAGCAGTTACTCGAAATTTAATTCACCCCTCCACTTT.

The J gene is TRBJ2-3, the V gene TRBV9; 7 bases match TRBD2. CDR1 is SGDLS and CDR2 is YYNGEE in the germline V gene. The CDR3 totals 19 residues. The V gene end was trimmed by 0 bases and the J gene end by 5 bases; junction bases not matched to a gene: 18. The CDR3 nucleotides are TGTGCCAGCAGCGTAGAGCCTCGACAGCGGGGTCGCGGGGGAGATACGCAGTATTTT. This sequence encodes CASSVEPRQRGRGGDTQYF.

The chain employs TRBV7-2 and TRBJ2-1, with 7 bases that match TRBD2. Germline trimming cut 1 base from V and 7 bases from J; bases unmatched to any gene: 16. Germline V gene data show CDR1 as SGHTA and CDR2 as FQGNSA. This CDR3 spans 18 amino acids. The CDR3 nucleotides are TGTGCCAGCAGCTTAGTCTCGCATTTGGTCGGGGGGTCTAATGAGCAGTTCTTC. Amino acids: CASSLVSHLVGGSNEQFF.

This sequence joins TRBV30 and TRBJ2-4; perhaps TRBD2 as D (5 bases). The CDR3 has 13 residues. From germline, CDR1 is GTSNPN and CDR2 SVGIG (reference sequence). Trimming cost V 4 bases and J 0 bases, with 7 bases left between them. CDR3 residues: CAWNGVAKNIQYF. The DNA for the CDR3 is TGTGCCTGGAACGGGGTAGCCAAAAACATTCAGTACTTC.

The chain employs TRBV7-9 and TRBJ2-3; D may be TRBD2 (6 bases). The CDR3 is 14 residues long. V was clipped by 6 bases and J by 0 bases, with 10 bases between them. CDR1 SEHNR and CDR2 FQNEAQ come from the germline V gene (reference sequence). Here the CDR3 reads CASRVGTSTDTQYF. CDR3 DNA sequence: TGTGCCAGCAGGGTAGGGACTAGCACAGATACGCAGTATTTT.